This T cell receptor (beta chain) derives from a study of graft-versus-host responses after intestinal transplantation. Study overall: Recipients had multivisceral, liver-intestinal, or isolated intestinal transplants. Every one of the recipients received anti-thymocyte globulin induction and afterwards took tacrolimus and steroids for around 3 years.

TCRdb keeps only in-frame clones here, not all; method: immunoSEQ multiplex PCR. The data hold about 82,000 clones, with 91% observed a single time. Study-level points and caveats: GvH clones were identified in recipient marrow, with some first appearing in ileum or blood. Early post-transplant declines in HvG were associated with peak levels of circulating GvH clones.

Only a few counts were recorded for this clone. Its antigen is still unknown. In germline, CDR1 is MNHEY, CDR2 SVGAGI. The CDR3 length is 14 residues. V shed 2 bases and J shed 1 base, with 8 bases lying between them. The chain employs TRBV6-5 and TRBJ1-1; possibly TRBD1 for D (5 bases). Specimen: unstimulated CD4+ T cells sorted from spleen or lymph node cells, collected before transplant. This TCR derives from a human donor who was the organ donor for an intestinal transplant. DNA for the CDR3: TGTGCCAGCAGTTACGGCGGGGGGAACACTGAAGCTTTCTTT. It is translated as CASSYGGGNTEAFF.